A single sample gave rise to the 19 T cell receptor beta chains below, sequenced in a study of a mutant IDH1 vaccine in newly diagnosed glioma. TCRdb's table, derived via immunoSEQ multiplex PCR, lists solely in-frame clones and lacks some. The data contain about 60,000 clones, 80% to 85% of them singletons. Their cognate antigens are unknown. Time point here: week 35, safety follow-up. Topical imiquimod accompanied each vaccine dose, which consisted of 300 ug of mutant IDH1 20-mer peptide. The specimen was PBMCs, collected from a glioma patient whose treatment included an IDH1 peptide vaccine. The receptors here all came from a man aged 25-45 years with glioma.

V gene TRBV6-5 combines with J gene TRBJ2-6; the D is unclear. Trimming cost V 2 bases and J 0 bases, with 8 bases left between them. The germline CDR1 and CDR2 sequences are MNHEY and SVGAGI. The CDR3 consists of 16 residues. CDR3: CASSYGRLSGANVLTF. The CDR3 DNA follows: TGTGCCAGCAGTTACGGACGGCTCTCTGGGGCCAACGTCCTGACTTTC.

The chain is built from TRBV7-9 and TRBJ1-3; the D gene is possibly TRBD1 (5 bases). This CDR3 spans 18 amino acids. Trimming shortened V by 2 bases and J by 0 bases, and 17 bases separated the two germline ends. Germline CDR1 is SEHNR and CDR2 is FQNEAQ (reference sequence). The CDR3 region is CASSLSTARGYSGNTIYF. CDR3 DNA: TGTGCCAGCAGCTTATCCACTGCCCGGGGCTACTCTGGAAACACCATATATTTT.

This sequence joins TRBV4-2 and TRBJ1-4; D may be TRBD1 (6 bases). Looked up from germline, CDR1 is LGHNA and CDR2 is YNFKEQ. The germline V and J ends were trimmed by 2 bases and 4 bases, with 14 bases remaining between them. CDR3 length: 16 amino acids. The CDR3 DNA follows: TGTGCCAGCAGCCAATCGGTCCAGGGGCGTAATGAAAAACTGTTTTTT. Its translation: CASSQSVQGRNEKLFF.

The chain combines TRBV4-2 with TRBJ1-1; no clear D. Germline CDR1 and CDR2: LGHNA and YNFKEQ. V shed 1 base and J shed 0 bases, with 9 bases lying between them. The CDR3 consists of 15 residues. The CDR3, as DNA: TGTGCCAGCAGCCAAGGCCGGGTGATGAACACTGAAGCTTTCTTT. Translation: CASSQGRVMNTEAFF.

The gene calls are TRBV4-1 and TRBJ2-7, with D tentatively TRBD2 (5 bases). Germline V gene data show CDR1 as MGHRA and CDR2 as YSYEKL. Trimming stripped 0 bases from V and 4 bases from J, with 19 bases between. This CDR3 is built from 17 residues. The chain's CDR3 is CASSQDGFEGVAYEQYF. As DNA, the CDR3 is TGCGCCAGCAGCCAAGATGGATTCGAGGGAGTAGCTTACGAGCAGTACTTC.

V gene TRBV6-5 combines with J gene TRBJ1-1; D remains unclear. The CDR3 runs to 15 residues. Germline assignment: CDR1 MNHEY and CDR2 SVGAGI. V gave up 0 bases and J gave up 4 bases, with 12 bases separating them. Here the CDR3 reads CASSYSRRGITEAFF. CDR3 DNA: TGTGCCAGCAGTTACTCGCGCAGAGGAATCACTGAAGCTTTCTTT.

This clone has just a few counts. The chain is built from TRBV6-5 and TRBJ1-6, with D unresolved. Trimming removed 6 bases from V and 5 bases from J, with 8 bases in between. The CDR3 runs to 13 residues. Germline V gene data show CDR1 as MNHEY and CDR2 as SVGAGI. The CDR3: CASRGMNNSPLHF. The CDR3 DNA reads TGTGCCAGCAGGGGGATGAATAATTCACCCCTCCACTTT.

V usage is TRBV7-9 and J usage is TRBJ1-1; 10 bases are a match to TRBD1. Germline assignment: CDR1 SEHNR and CDR2 FQNEAQ (reference sequence). The CDR3 is made up of 15 amino acids. V shed 6 bases and J 5 bases; nucleotides not matched to a gene: 9. The CDR3 loop reads CASRSGTGDFTEAFF. CDR3 sequence (DNA): TGTGCCAGCAGATCCGGGACAGGGGATTTTACTGAAGCTTTCTTT.

The V call is TRBV29-1, the J call TRBJ2-5; TRBD2 might be the D (6 bases). Germline CDR1 and CDR2: SQVTM and ANQGSEA. V lost 5 bases, J lost 2 bases, and 15 bases lay in between. There are 14 residues in the CDR3. CDR3 nucleotides: TGCAGCGTTCCCCTGGAGGGTCCGCAAGAGACCCAGTACTTC. Protein sequence: CSVPLEGPQETQYF.

This clone was counted a few times. The V and J genes are TRBV19 and TRBJ1-5; D gene unclear. V was clipped by 5 bases and J by 3 bases, with 14 bases between them. This CDR3 has 15 amino acids. In germline, CDR1 is LNHDA, CDR2 SQIVND (reference sequence). CDR3: CASSSANVLNQPQHF. Here the CDR3 DNA reads TGTGCCAGTAGTTCCGCGAACGTGCTCAATCAGCCCCAGCATTTT.

The J gene is TRBJ1-5, the V gene TRBV6-1; 7 bases agree with TRBD1. CDR3 length: 16 amino acids. The germline V gene has CDR1 MNHNS and CDR2 SASEGT. Losses at the gene ends were 3 bases for V and 7 bases for J; bases not matched to a gene: 12. The CDR3 DNA is TGTGCCAGCAGTGATAGCGGCAGGGGGGATAAGCAGCCCCAGCATTTT. Translation gives CASSDSGRGDKQPQHF.

The chain has TRBV9 and TRBJ2-1; D ambiguous. The CDR3 contains 21 residues. V was pared by 0 bases and J by 0 bases, with 25 bases between. Germline assignment: CDR1 SGDLS and CDR2 YYNGEE. The CDR3, as DNA: TGTGCCAGCAGCGTAGTCCCCCCCGACGGGCGACCTTTGAGCTCCTACAATGAGCAGTTCTTC. Its translation: CASSVVPPDGRPLSSYNEQFF.

This chain uses TRBV5-6 with TRBJ2-3; D not resolved. CDR1 is SGHDT, CDR2 YYEEEE, per germline. V lost 0 bases, J lost 5 bases, and 10 bases lay in between. There are 14 residues in the CDR3. CDR3 nucleotide sequence: TGTGCCAGCAGCTTGGTTCTAGTGATAGATACGCAGTATTTT. It codes for CASSLVLVIDTQYF.

The chain couples TRBV11-2 to TRBJ1-1; tentatively, D is TRBD1 (6 bases). CDR1 is SGHAT, CDR2 FQNNGV, per germline. V lost 1 base, J lost 5 bases, and 14 bases lay in between. The CDR3 sequence is 15 residues long. CDR3 sequence (DNA): TGTGCCAGCAGCTTAGCAAGGGGGTCGGGGACTGAAGCTTTCTTT. This encodes CASSLARGSGTEAFF.

The chain carries TRBV2 and TRBJ2-2; D is tentatively TRBD1 or TRBD2 (5 bases each). CDR1 and CDR2 from the germline V gene are SNHLY and FYNNEI. V was shortened by 7 bases and J by 6 bases, with 12 bases between the two germline ends. This CDR3 has 13 amino acids. This chain's CDR3 is CASTEGSAGELFF. CDR3 sequence (DNA): TGTGCCAGCACCGAGGGGAGTGCCGGGGAGCTGTTTTTT. Filled out from reference TRBV2 and TRBJ2-2, the complete variable domain reads EPEVTQTPSHQVTQMGQEVILRCVPISNHLYFYWYRQILGQKVEFLVSFYNNEISEKSEIFDDQFSVERPDGSNFTLKIRSTKLEDSAMYFCASTEGSAGELFFGEGSRLTVL.

The chain carries TRBV6-8 and TRBJ2-7, with 8 bases aligning to TRBD2. Germline V gene sequence: CDR1 MNHGY, CDR2 SAAAGT. The CDR3 runs to 16 residues. The ends lost 7 bases at V and 7 bases at J; junction bases unmatched: 18. In nucleotides, the CDR3 is TGTGCCAGCAACCCTCGTCGCGGCGGGGGGACCCCTGAGCAGTACTTC. The encoded protein is CASNPRRGGGTPEQYF.

Only one count was recorded for this clone. The chain uses TRBV11-2 and TRBJ1-2; D might be TRBD1 (5 bases). In germline, CDR1 is SGHAT, CDR2 FQNNGV. V was cut by 0 bases and J by 3 bases, with 20 bases left in between. The CDR3 has 18 residues. CDR3 amino acids: CASSLDIWNRSIYYGYTF. CDR3 in DNA: TGTGCCAGCAGCTTAGATATTTGGAACAGGTCTATCTACTATGGCTACACCTTC.

The V gene is TRBV11-2, the J gene TRBJ2-7, with D possibly being TRBD1 or TRBD2 (5 bases each). From germline, CDR1 is SGHAT and CDR2 FQNNGV. V lost 1 base, J lost 5 bases, and 12 bases lay in between. The CDR3 totals 14 residues. The CDR3 DNA follows: TGTGCCAGCAGCTTAGGGCAGGGACGCCACGAGCAGTACTTC. Protein sequence: CASSLGQGRHEQYF. The full variable domain, rest sourced from reference TRBV11-2 and TRBJ2-7, is EAGVAQSPRYKIIEKRQSVAFWCNPISGHATLYWYQQILGQGPKLLIQFQNNGVVDDSQLPKDRFSAERLKGVDSTLKIQPAKLEDSAVYLCASSLGQGRHEQYFGPGTRLTVT.

The J gene is TRBJ2-5, the V gene TRBV28, with TRBD2 identical over 8 bases. Trimming took 6 bases from V and 5 from J; bases not matched to a gene: 11. The CDR3 sequence is 15 residues long. Germline V gene lookup returns CDR1 MDHEN and CDR2 SYDVKM. CDR3 sequence reads: CASSQSGGPRETQYF. CDR3 in DNA: TGTGCCAGCAGCCAATCGGGGGGGCCACGCGAGACCCAGTACTTC.